This TCR beta chain was captured by sequencing in a study of early T cells in non-severe SARS-CoV-2 infection. Looking at the study overall: Sequencing input comprised bulk RNA from unsorted whole blood; chain pairing was not available.

Attachment of unique molecular identifiers was made to individual cDNA molecules. One entry per CDR3 protein, called by TCRdb with MiXCR from the 5' RACE reads. This sample carries approximately 56,000 distinct CDR3 sequences, 9.1% of them seen once, and the ten largest clones take 4.2%. Study findings and constraints: Clonotype matching in VDJdb favored anti-spike CD8 responses and did not capture private and CD4 specificities.

CDR1 and CDR2 (germline): SEHNR, FQNEAQ (reference sequence). The V and J ends lost 6 bases and 4 bases respectively, with 12 bases between them. This CDR3 has 13 amino acids. This clonotype was counted at least ten times. What it binds is not known. This clonotype was sampled from an adult who was a healthcare worker with PCR-confirmed SARS-CoV-2 infection or an uninfected control (not recorded which). The rearrangement links TRBV7-9 to TRBJ1-2; D is perhaps TRBD1 (5 bases). The specimen sequenced was whole blood. The CDR3 is CASRAGASYGYTF. CDR3 DNA: TGTGCCAGCAGAGCCGGGGCCAGCTATGGCTACACCTTC. The full variable domain, completed using reference TRBV7-9 and TRBJ1-2, is DTGVSQNPRHKITKRGQNVTFRCDPISEHNRLYWYRQTLGQGPEFLTYFQNEAQLEKSRLLSDRFSAERPKGSFSTLEIQRTEQGDSAMYLCASRAGASYGYTFGSGTRLTVV.